The 32 T cell receptor beta chains listed next were all sequenced from one sample in a study of T-cell memory formation after mild COVID-19 (dated by TCRdb to 2020 to 2022). Receptor amplification or capture employed 5' RACE. The reads were generated on an Illumina NovaSeq 6000. TCRdb reprocessing: public reads trimmed at Q25 with fastp, clones called with MiXCR, in-frame beta chains kept. Every entry covers one CDR3 protein and lists the most common genes and DNA from its rows. The sample includes more than 300,000 distinct CDR3 sequences, with 20% to 25% observed a single time. Roughly 23% of the sample comes from the top ten. Sequencing was performed on PBMCs or a T cell subset sorted from them (not recorded which). Receptors originate from a man aged 18-30 years who had mild COVID-19 (a few samples of this study predate the infection). The sample titles of this study are shuffled in the database, so cell type and time point are left out; the donor was told from shared clones.

The chain joins TRBV27 to TRBJ1-1; D not resolved. Germline CDR1 reads MNHEY; CDR2 reads SMNVEV (reference sequence). V was shortened by 2 bases and J by 5 bases, with 9 bases between the two germline ends. The CDR3 is 13 amino acids. As DNA, the CDR3 is TGTGCCAGCAGTTTAGGGCGGGTTACTGAAGCTTTCTTT. Translation: CASSLGRVTEAFF.

The chain has TRBV6-5 and TRBJ1-3, with unresolved D. Trimming stripped 0 bases from V and 7 bases from J, with 10 bases between. The CDR3 is made up of 14 amino acids. Germline V gives CDR1 MNHEY, CDR2 SVGAGI. CDR3 protein: CASSYSKAENTIYF. The CDR3 DNA sequence: TGTGCCAGCAGTTACTCGAAAGCAGAGAACACCATATATTTT.

This clonotype was seen many times. The chain carries TRBV12-3 or TRBV12-4 and TRBJ2-3; D remains ambiguous. The CDR3 runs to 12 residues. Trimming removed 6 bases from V and 4 bases from J, with 8 bases in between. CDR3 in DNA: TGTGCCAGCAGCTTATTATCAGATACGCAGTATTTT. Protein sequence: CASSLLSDTQYF.

This sequence joins TRBV4-3 and TRBJ1-6, with unresolved D. Between the trimmed V and J ends, which lost 0 bases and 8 bases, there was a span of 11 bases. The germline CDR1 and CDR2 sequences are LGHNA and YSLEER. This CDR3 contains 15 residues. CDR3 in amino acids: CASSQDRTRYSPLHF. DNA of the CDR3: TGCGCCAGCAGCCAAGATCGGACCAGATATTCACCCCTCCACTTT.

This clonotype was seen only a few times. J is TRBJ1-5 and V is TRBV18; D gene ambiguous. The V end lost 0 bases, the J end lost 5 bases, and 2 bases lay between the germline ends. CDR1 and CDR2 from the germline V gene are KGHSH and LQKENI. The CDR3 contains 12 residues. The DNA of the CDR3 is TGTGCCAGCTCACCACCCGATCAGCCCCAGCATTTT. Its translation is CASSPPDQPQHF.

The chain employs TRBV7-8 and TRBJ1-2; 8 bases are a match to TRBD1. The junction had 9 bases not matched to a gene; V was cut back by 4 bases and J by 5 bases. In germline, CDR1 is SGHVS, CDR2 FQNEAQ. The length of the CDR3 is 15 residues. CDR3 nucleotides: TGTGCCAGCAGCTCCAGACAGGGGATGATATATGGCTACACCTTC. It translates to CASSSRQGMIYGYTF.

The chain has TRBV19 and TRBJ1-1, with D unresolved. Trimming stripped 1 base from V and 7 bases from J, with 10 bases between. Germline assignment: CDR1 LNHDA and CDR2 SQIVND (reference sequence). The length of the CDR3 is 13 residues. CDR3 bases: TGTGCCAGTAGTATAGTAGTGGGGATTGAAGCTTTCTTT. Amino acid sequence: CASSIVVGIEAFF.

The chain uses TRBV27 and TRBJ1-6; maybe TRBD1 (6 bases). The germline V and J ends were trimmed by 8 bases and 2 bases, with 16 bases remaining between them. Germline V gene sequence: CDR1 MNHEY, CDR2 SMNVEV (reference sequence). The length of the CDR3 is 16 residues. CDR3 amino acids: CASRRQAAPYNSPLHF. CDR3 in DNA: TGTGCCAGCCGCCGACAGGCCGCCCCCTATAATTCACCCCTCCACTTT.

The chain employs TRBV9 and TRBJ2-3; D may be TRBD1 or TRBD2 (5 bases each). Trimming pared 3 bases from V and 0 bases from J, leaving 11 bases between. The CDR3 covers 15 residues. Germline V lookup: CDR1 SGDLS, CDR2 YYNGEE. This CDR3 reads CASSERQRSTDTQYF. The CDR3 nucleotides are TGTGCCAGCAGCGAGAGACAGCGGAGCACAGATACGCAGTATTTT.

This clonotype was found a few times. This chain uses TRBV18 with TRBJ2-1, with TRBD2 identical over 7 bases. Germline-derived CDR1 and CDR2 are KGHSH and LQKENI. V was clipped by 3 bases and J by 6 bases; unmatched bases: 5. CDR3 length equals 14 residues. CDR3 DNA: TGTGCCAGCTCACCTGGGTCGGGAGGCAATGAGCAGTTCTTC. This codes for CASSPGSGGNEQFF.

The V gene is TRBV4-1, the J gene TRBJ2-7; 7 bases are a match to TRBD1. The CDR3 has 16 residues. Germline-derived CDR1 and CDR2 are MGHRA and YSYEKL. With 1 base clipped from V and 4 bases from J, the junction kept 10 bases outside the gene matches. CDR3 DNA sequence: TGCGCCAGCAGCCAAGCAGGGAGACAGGGAAGGTACGAGCAGTACTTC. It yields the protein CASSQAGRQGRYEQYF.

The sample holds a few counts of this clonotype. The chain carries TRBV2 and TRBJ2-5; 14 positions match TRBD2. The junction had 3 bases not matched to a gene; V was cut back by 6 bases and J by 3 bases. In germline, CDR1 is SNHLY, CDR2 FYNNEI. This CDR3 spans 15 amino acids. CDR3 amino acids: CASRPGLAGEETQYF. DNA of the CDR3: TGTGCCAGCAGACCGGGACTAGCGGGGGAAGAGACCCAGTACTTC.

There are a few counts of this clonotype. This chain links TRBV20-1 with TRBJ2-3; 9 bases align to TRBD2. Germline V gives CDR1 DFQATT, CDR2 SNEGSKA (reference sequence). Trimming removed 5 bases from V and 8 bases from J; junction bases left unmatched: 14. The CDR3 consists of 15 residues. The CDR3 sequence: CSAVLPSGVLGTQYF. CDR3 DNA sequence: TGCAGTGCTGTGCTCCCTAGCGGGGTTCTAGGTACGCAGTATTTT.

J is TRBJ1-1 and V is TRBV20-1; D unclear. Germline V gene sequence: CDR1 DFQATT, CDR2 SNEGSKA (reference sequence). CDR3 length equals 11 residues. The CDR3 spells CRKGGNTEAFF. CDR3 coding DNA: TGCAGGAAAGGCGGAAACACTGAAGCTTTCTTT.

On this clonotype: This may arise from a read error, as a much more abundant clone is one base away. CDR3: CASRGRAPYEEYF. The CDR3 DNA is TGTGCCAGCAGAGGTCGGGCACCCTACGAGGAGTACTTC. V and J are TRBV7-2 and TRBJ2-7; no clear D gene. Germline assignment: CDR1 SGHTA and CDR2 FQGNSA. The CDR3 is made up of 13 amino acids.

The chain has TRBV30 and TRBJ2-5; D may be TRBD1 or TRBD2 (6 bases each). V lost 2 bases to trimming and J lost 4 bases, with 14 bases between them. This CDR3 has 14 amino acids. Germline V gives CDR1 GTSNPN, CDR2 SVGIG (reference sequence). The CDR3 loop is CAWSWGALGETQYF. CDR3 DNA sequence: TGTGCCTGGAGTTGGGGGGCCCTCGGAGAGACCCAGTACTTC.

The rearrangement uses TRBV6-5 and TRBJ2-7; D is perhaps TRBD1 (6 bases). Germline CDR1 is MNHEY and CDR2 is SVGAGI. This CDR3 comprises 14 residues. V was trimmed by 6 bases and J by 2 bases, leaving 14 bases between them. The DNA for the CDR3 is TGTGCCAGCAGACCACAGGGAATCCCCTACGAGCAGTACGTC. Amino acid sequence: CASRPQGIPYEQYV.

This clonotype has only a few counts. CDR3 amino acids: CASSQEMSQNTEAFF. The CDR3 DNA reads as TGCGCCAGCAGCCAAGAAATGTCACAGAACACTGAAGCTTTCTTT. The chain is built from TRBV4-1 and TRBJ1-1; no reliable D call. The length of the CDR3 is 15 residues. V lost 0 bases to trimming and J lost 1 base, with 9 bases between them. Looked up from germline, CDR1 is MGHRA and CDR2 is YSYEKL.

This clonotype was recorded a few times. The chain uses TRBV20-1 and TRBJ1-3; D not resolved. The CDR3 length is 12 residues. Trimming left V 7 bases short and J 3 bases short, with 10 bases between. Germline loops: CDR1 DFQATT, CDR2 SNEGSKA (reference sequence). The CDR3 region is CSVSGFGNTIYF. The DNA of the CDR3 is TGCAGTGTCTCCGGTTTTGGAAACACCATATATTTT.

This clonotype was picked up a small number of times. The gene calls are TRBV5-1 and TRBJ1-3, with 8 bases lining up with TRBD1. The germline CDR1 and CDR2 sequences are SGHRS and YFSETQ. V was pared by 4 bases and J by 4 bases, with 4 bases of the junction left unmatched. The CDR3 totals 14 residues. The CDR3 spells CASSGDRGGNTIYF. The CDR3 nucleotides read TGCGCCAGCAGCGGCGACAGGGGAGGAAACACCATATATTTT. The full variable domain, in which reference TRBV5-1 and TRBJ1-3 provide the parts outside the CDR3, is KAGVTQTPRYLIKTRGQQVTLSCSPISGHRSVSWYQQTPGQGLQFLFEYFSETQRNKGNFPGRFSGRQFSNSRSEMNVSTLELGDSALYLCASSGDRGGNTIYFGEGSWLTVV.

This clonotype was observed a few times. The V call is TRBV7-2, the J call TRBJ2-1; unclear D gene. The V and J ends lost 4 bases and 12 bases respectively, with 16 bases between them. The CDR3 loop spans 13 amino acids. CDR1 and CDR2 from the germline V gene are SGHTA and FQGNSA. The CDR3 loop is CASSSNSLDPQFF. Here the CDR3 DNA reads TGTGCCAGCAGCTCAAACTCCTTGGATCCGCAGTTCTTC.

This clonotype was detected many times. The V gene is TRBV12-3 or TRBV12-4, the J gene TRBJ1-1; D remains unclear. V shed 2 bases and J shed 1 base, with 5 bases lying between them. This CDR3 has 13 residues. Here the CDR3 reads CASSLWGNTEAFF. DNA of the CDR3: TGTGCCAGCAGTTTATGGGGGAACACTGAAGCTTTCTTT.

The CDR3 sequence is CATSDLGGAYNEQFF. Here the CDR3 DNA reads TGTGCCACCAGTGATTTGGGGGGGGCGTACAATGAGCAGTTCTTC. The chain uses TRBV24-1 and TRBJ2-1; possibly TRBD2 for D (7 bases). Germline V gene lookup returns CDR1 KGHDR and CDR2 SFDVKD. The CDR3 has 15 amino acids. V lost 0 bases to trimming and J lost 4 bases, with 9 bases between them.

This clonotype has ten or more counts. J is TRBJ2-2 and V is TRBV7-9; 9 bases line up with TRBD1. This CDR3 is 17 amino acids long. Germline V gives CDR1 SEHNR, CDR2 FQNEAQ (reference sequence). V dropped 0 bases and J dropped 6; count of bases not matched to a gene: 8. The CDR3 sequence: CASSLARTGVWAGELFF. The CDR3 coding sequence is TGTGCCAGCAGCTTAGCGCGGACAGGGGTATGGGCCGGGGAGCTGTTTTTT.

The chain couples TRBV12-5 to TRBJ2-4; the D call may be TRBD1 or TRBD2 (6 bases each). Trimming shortened V by 1 base and J by 8 bases, and 15 bases separated the two germline ends. CDR1 and CDR2 (germline): LGHNT, FRNRAP. This CDR3 spans 15 amino acids. CDR3 in DNA: TGTGCTAGTGGTTTGGACCTGAGGGGGGCGCACATTCAGTACTTC. Protein sequence: CASGLDLRGAHIQYF.

The chain has TRBV7-2 and TRBJ1-5; the D gene is possibly TRBD1 (6 bases). The V gene's germline CDR1 is SGHTA and CDR2 FQGNSA. CDR3 length: 14 residues. V gave up 5 bases and J gave up 6 bases, with 14 bases separating them. This CDR3 reads CASSPNMGAQPQHF. CDR3 nucleotide sequence: TGTGCCAGCAGCCCAAATATGGGGGCTCAGCCCCAGCATTTT.

Remarks on this clonotype: No conserved phenylalanine or tryptophan is present at the end of the CDR3, so a read error is the likely explanation. The rearrangement joins TRBV18 to TRBJ1-3; tentative D call: TRBD1 (6 bases). The CDR3 covers 15 residues. Germline CDR1 and CDR2: KGHSH and LQKENI. V shed 4 bases and J shed 0 bases, with 10 bases lying between them. The CDR3 coding sequence is TGTGCCAGCTCACGACAGGCTGTCTCTGGAAACACCATATATTGT. This gives the protein CASSRQAVSGNTIYC.

A few counts support this clonotype. The chain recombines TRBV28 with TRBJ1-1; D possibly corresponds to TRBD1 (5 bases). CDR1 MDHEN and CDR2 SYDVKM come from the germline V gene. Trimming stripped 5 bases from V and 3 bases from J, with 13 bases between. The CDR3 sequence is 14 residues long. The CDR3 is CASSPFSGDTEAFF. CDR3 bases: TGTGCCAGCAGTCCCTTCTCGGGGGACACTGAAGCTTTCTTT.

This clonotype was found a few times. The chain is built from TRBV7-2 and TRBJ2-5; 9 nucleotides agree with TRBD1. From germline, CDR1 is SGHTA and CDR2 FQGNSA. The CDR3 length is 12 residues. With 4 bases clipped from V and 8 bases from J, the junction kept 2 bases outside the gene matches. The CDR3 reads CASSSDRGTQYF. CDR3 coding DNA: TGTGCCAGCAGCTCGGACAGGGGTACCCAGTACTTC.

The chain links TRBV4-3 to TRBJ2-6; D is undetermined. Per the germline V gene, CDR1 is LGHNA and CDR2 is YSLEER. The CDR3 spans 16 residues. V lost 0 bases, J lost 1 base, and 7 bases lay in between. CDR3 sequence: CASSQDHRSGANVLTF. The DNA of the CDR3 is TGCGCCAGCAGCCAAGATCACAGATCTGGGGCCAACGTCCTGACTTTC.

This clonotype is a singleton in its sample. The chain is built from TRBV6-1 and TRBJ1-1, with D uncertain. Trimming removed 4 bases at V and 4 bases at J, with 7 bases between. The CDR3 sequence is 12 residues long. The V gene's germline CDR1 is MNHNS and CDR2 SASEGT. The CDR3 protein is CASSVRSTEAFF. The CDR3 DNA is TGTGCCAGCAGTGTCCGAAGCACTGAAGCTTTCTTT.

In its sample, this clonotype was seen a few times. The rearrangement joins TRBV2 to TRBJ1-2; TRBD1 might be the D (5 bases). This CDR3 has 15 residues. The V gene's germline CDR1 is SNHLY and CDR2 FYNNEI. V was trimmed by 6 bases and J by 4 bases, leaving 18 bases between them. This CDR3 reads CASRGDGPGGYGYTF. In DNA, the CDR3 is TGTGCCAGCAGGGGGGATGGGCCGGGCGGCTATGGCTACACCTTC.